The rows below give T cell receptor beta chains drawn from one sample of a study of shared clonotypes between healthy human individuals. Profiled with immunoSEQ multiplex PCR; TCRdb holds only in-frame clones, not every one. The table includes roughly 2.4 million clones, approximately 95% detected once. Sequenced material: naive CD4+ T cells sorted from blood. The receptors shown here come from a man aged 18 to 29 in good health. The conserved cysteine and the conserved F or W are not part of the CDR3 here.

V gene	J gene	CDR3 protein
TRBV5-1	TRBJ2-7	ASARTGDYEQY
TRBV27	TRBJ1-1	ASSLSGTVKTEAF
TRBV9	TRBJ2-7	ASSVNTGTGGDEQY
TRBV18	TRBJ2-1	ASSPPGLAGAYNEQF
TRBV28	TRBJ2-2	ASSLRAAGELF
TRBV6-5	TRBJ1-1	ASSYRTDTEAF
TRBV21-1	TRBJ1-2	ASSTRSKALGYT
TRBV7-6	TRBJ2-5	ASSFPPSGGQETQY
TRBV15	TRBJ1-5	ATSVDSLGPQH
TRBV7-2	TRBJ2-2	ASSNGAGLANTGELF
TRBV13	TRBJ2-2	ASSPSDRATGELF
TRBV7-2	TRBJ1-5	ASSLEGLIGQGNQPQH
TRBV5-1	TRBJ2-7	ASSGTVEYEQY
TRBV18	TRBJ1-1	ASSPRDSPYLGPNTEAF
TRBV5-4	TRBJ1-6	ASSSAGGPSPLH
TRBV5-6	TRBJ2-7	ASSPQGLANPYEQY
TRBV5-1	TRBJ2-7	ASSRGTLGVASAHEQY
TRBV7-2	TRBJ2-3	ASSSTRGGYAQY
TRBV2	TRBJ2-2	ASRAGLEAGELF
TRBV18	TRBJ2-3	ASSATPGLLTDTQY
TRBV5-1	TRBJ2-2	ASSDRQGGTGELF
TRBV4-3	TRBJ2-7	ASSQDVGTETYEQY
TRBV15	TRBJ2-7	ATSRERGLLEQY
TRBV5-1	TRBJ1-1	ASSYGTDSNTEAF
TRBV21-1	TRBJ2-3	ASSMPASRRTDTQY
TRBV2	TRBJ1-2	ASSDLGFNYGYT